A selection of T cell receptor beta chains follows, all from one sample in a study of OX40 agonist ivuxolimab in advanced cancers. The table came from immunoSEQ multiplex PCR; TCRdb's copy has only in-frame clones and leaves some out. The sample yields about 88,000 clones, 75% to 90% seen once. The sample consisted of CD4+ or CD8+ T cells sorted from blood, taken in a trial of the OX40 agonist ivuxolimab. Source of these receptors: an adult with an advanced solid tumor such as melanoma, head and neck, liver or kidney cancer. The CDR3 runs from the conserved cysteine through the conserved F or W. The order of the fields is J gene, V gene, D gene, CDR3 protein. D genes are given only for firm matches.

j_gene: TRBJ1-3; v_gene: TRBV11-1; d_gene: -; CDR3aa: CASSRRVSGNTIYF
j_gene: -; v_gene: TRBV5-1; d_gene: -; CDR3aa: CASSLGSVGSNEQYF
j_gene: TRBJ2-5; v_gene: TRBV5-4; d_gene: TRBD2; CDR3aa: CASSLALAGTQYF
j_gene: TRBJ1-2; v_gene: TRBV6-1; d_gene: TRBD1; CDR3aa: CASRAGQGNYGYTF
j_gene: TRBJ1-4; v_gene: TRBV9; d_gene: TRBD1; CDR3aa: CASSGKGGTNEKLFF
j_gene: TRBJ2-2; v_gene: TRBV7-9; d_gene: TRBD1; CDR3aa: CASSLDIRQGVATTGELFF
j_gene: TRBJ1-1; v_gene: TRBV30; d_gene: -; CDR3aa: CAWSQGRTEAFF
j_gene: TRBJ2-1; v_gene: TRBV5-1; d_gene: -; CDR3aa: CASLPGGQSYNEQFF
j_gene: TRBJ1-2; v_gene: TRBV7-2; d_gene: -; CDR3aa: CASSPPVGAYGYTF
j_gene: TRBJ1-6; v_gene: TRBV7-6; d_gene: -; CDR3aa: CASSLASPGFNSPLHF
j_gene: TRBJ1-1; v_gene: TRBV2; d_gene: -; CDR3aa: CASRRTAAYTEAFF
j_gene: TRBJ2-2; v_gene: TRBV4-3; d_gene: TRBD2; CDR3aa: CASSQESSGAGGIGELFF
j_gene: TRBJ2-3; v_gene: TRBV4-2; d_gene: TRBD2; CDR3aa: CASSPLAGGRGTDTQYF
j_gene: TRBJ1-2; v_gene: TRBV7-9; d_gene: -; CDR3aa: CASSSQGPSNYGYTF
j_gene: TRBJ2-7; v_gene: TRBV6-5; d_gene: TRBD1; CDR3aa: CASSLGQGASEQYF
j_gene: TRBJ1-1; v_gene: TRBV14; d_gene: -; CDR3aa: CASSQRPDSYTEAFF
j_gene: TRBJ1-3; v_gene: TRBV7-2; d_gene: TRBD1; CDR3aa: CASSLGGQGVSGNTIYF
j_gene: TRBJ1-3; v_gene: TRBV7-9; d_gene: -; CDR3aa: CASSNTKGRNSGNTIYF
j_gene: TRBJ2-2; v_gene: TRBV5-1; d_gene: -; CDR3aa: CASTTVPTGELFF
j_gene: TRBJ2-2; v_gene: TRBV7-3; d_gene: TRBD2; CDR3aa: CASSLTGTSATGELFF
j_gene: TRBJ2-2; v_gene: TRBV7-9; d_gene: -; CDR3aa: CASSKLQPSGELFF
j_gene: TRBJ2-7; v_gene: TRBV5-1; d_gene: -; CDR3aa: CASSLDSGQTTYEQYF
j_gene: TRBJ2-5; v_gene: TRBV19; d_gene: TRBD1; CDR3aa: CASADQGQGLETQYF
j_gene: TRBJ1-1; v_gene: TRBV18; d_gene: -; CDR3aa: CASSPRENTEAFF
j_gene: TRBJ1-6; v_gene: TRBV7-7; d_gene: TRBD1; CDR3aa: CASSLDRFNSPLHF
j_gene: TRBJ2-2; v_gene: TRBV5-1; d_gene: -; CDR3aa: CASSPIRGPPNTGELFF
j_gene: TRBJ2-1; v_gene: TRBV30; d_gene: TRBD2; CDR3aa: CAWSVSLAVNEQFF
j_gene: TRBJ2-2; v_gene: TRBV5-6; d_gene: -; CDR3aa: CASSLQGQNAGELFF
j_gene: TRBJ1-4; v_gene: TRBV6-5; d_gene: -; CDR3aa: CASSYSGRANEKLFF
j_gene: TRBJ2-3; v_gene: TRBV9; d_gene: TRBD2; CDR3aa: CASSVLAGVRDTQYF
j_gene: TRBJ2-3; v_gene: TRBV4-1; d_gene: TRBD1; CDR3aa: CASSQDHRGTDTQYF
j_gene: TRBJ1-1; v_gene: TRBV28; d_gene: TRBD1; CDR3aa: CASSDNRGTEAFF
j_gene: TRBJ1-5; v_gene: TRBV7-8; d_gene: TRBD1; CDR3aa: CASSLAGTGVYDQPQHF
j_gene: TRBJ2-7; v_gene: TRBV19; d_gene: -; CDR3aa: CASSNGIWGQGAIRAHYEQYF
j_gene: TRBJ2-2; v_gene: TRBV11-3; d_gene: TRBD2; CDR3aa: CASSQKVTGGRTGELFF
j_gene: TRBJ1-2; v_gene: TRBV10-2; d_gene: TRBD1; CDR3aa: CASSESGPGGFTDGYTF
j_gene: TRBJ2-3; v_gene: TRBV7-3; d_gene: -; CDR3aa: CASSWMGDTQYF
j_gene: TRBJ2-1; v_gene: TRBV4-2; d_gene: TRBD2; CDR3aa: CASSQDPQRGAYNEQFF
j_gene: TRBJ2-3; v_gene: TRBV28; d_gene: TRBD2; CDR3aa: CASSFGVAGDTQYF
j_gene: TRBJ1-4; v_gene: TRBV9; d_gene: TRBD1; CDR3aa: CASSVRQGGSEKLFF
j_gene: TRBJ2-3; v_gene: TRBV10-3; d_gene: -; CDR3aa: CAITRGGPADTQYF
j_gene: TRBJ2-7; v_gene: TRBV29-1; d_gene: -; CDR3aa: CSVEMQNGRQYF
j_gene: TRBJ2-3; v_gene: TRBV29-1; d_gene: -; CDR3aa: CSVQVGSLVDTQYF
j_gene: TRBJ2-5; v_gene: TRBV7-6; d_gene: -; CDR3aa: CASSDSFKETQYF
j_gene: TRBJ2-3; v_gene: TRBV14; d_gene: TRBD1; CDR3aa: CASSWTGYADTQYF
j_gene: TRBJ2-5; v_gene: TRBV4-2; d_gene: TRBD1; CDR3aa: CASSLTGENVETQYF
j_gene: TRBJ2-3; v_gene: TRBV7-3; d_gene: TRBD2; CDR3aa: CASSPRGSGSGGTDTQYF
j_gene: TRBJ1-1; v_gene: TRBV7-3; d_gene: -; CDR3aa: CASSPNRRGNTEAFF
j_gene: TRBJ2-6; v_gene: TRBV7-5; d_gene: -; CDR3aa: CARSLLGNLTPSGANVLTF
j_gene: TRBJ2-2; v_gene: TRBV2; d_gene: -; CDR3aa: CASSYRAGELFF
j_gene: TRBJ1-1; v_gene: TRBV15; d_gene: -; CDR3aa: CATSRGPSTEAFF
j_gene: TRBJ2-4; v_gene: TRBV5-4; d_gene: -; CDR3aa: CASSPGDPKNIQYF
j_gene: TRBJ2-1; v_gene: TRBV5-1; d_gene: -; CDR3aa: CASSPTDQGSQFF